This T cell receptor (beta chain) is from a study of blood T cell repertoires in COVID-19. The protocol was immunoSEQ multiplex PCR, while the TCRdb copy is restricted to in-frame clones and leaves out a portion. The data contain 350,000 to 400,000 clones, roughly 89% of them singletons. Unmatched junction bases numbered 9, after V lost 5 bases and J lost 10 bases. The CDR3 covers 14 residues. From germline, CDR1 is SGHTA and CDR2 FQGNSA. V gene TRBV7-2 combines with J gene TRBJ2-4; TRBD1 matches 9 bases. The sample taken for sequencing was peripheral blood. The TCR sequence derives from a man between 18 and 35 years old with active or convalescent COVID-19. This CDR3 reads CASSPRRQGGIQYF. For the CDR3, the DNA is TGTGCCAGCAGCCCGAGGCGACAGGGGGGGATTCAGTACTTC.